This TCR beta chain is drawn from a study of blood T cells in healthy people across ages. Study-level points and caveats: The study found more naive CD4+ cells and higher diversity in long-lived than aged donors.

A sample-barcoded 5' primer and a J-beta primer mix were used in a second PCR of roughly 7 to 12 cycles. TCRdb processed the 5' RACE reads anew with MiXCR; each CDR3 protein has one entry. The table lists approximately 730,000 distinct CDR3 sequences, roughly two fifths of them singletons. This clonotype was observed a handful of times. The antigen remains undetermined. Per the germline V gene, CDR1 is SGHTA and CDR2 is FQGNSA. V shed 4 bases, J shed 8 bases, and the junction held 21 bases outside the gene matches. There are 18 residues in the CDR3. The source material was blood. The J gene is TRBJ2-3, the V gene TRBV7-2; 7 bases line up with TRBD2. The origin of this receptor is a woman aged 55-75 years in good health. The CDR3 DNA follows: TGTGCCAGCAGCTCCGTTTTGCTGGGGGAGGGCCTGCACGTTACGCAGTATTTT. Amino acid sequence: CASSSVLLGEGLHVTQYF.